This is a list of T cell receptor beta chains from one sample in a study of blood T cell repertoires in COVID-19. Here immunoSEQ multiplex PCR was the method, and the copy in TCRdb shows in-frame clones only, minus some. The sample carries approximately 170,000 clones, about four fifths recorded once. The sample comprised peripheral blood. The receptors originated from a man aged 70 or older who had recovered from COVID-19. Each CDR3 is given with its conserved first and last residue. Fields, in order: V gene, J gene, CDR3 protein.

V gene: TRBV9; J gene: TRBJ2-7; CDR3 protein: CASSSEGGAIGEQYF
V gene: TRBV18; J gene: TRBJ2-7; CDR3 protein: CASSPRQEQYEQYF
V gene: TRBV11-2; J gene: TRBJ2-3; CDR3 protein: CASSQSGVSDTQYF
V gene: TRBV7-2; J gene: TRBJ2-1; CDR3 protein: CASSLETGVGGEQFF
V gene: TRBV7-9; J gene: TRBJ2-1; CDR3 protein: CASSPNPLAGGPRNEQFF
V gene: TRBV5-6; J gene: TRBJ2-4; CDR3 protein: CASSWGTGEIDIQYF
V gene: TRBV2; J gene: TRBJ1-4; CDR3 protein: CASSSQGSGYGEKLFF
V gene: TRBV19; J gene: TRBJ1-1; CDR3 protein: CASSQQGAPTEAFF
V gene: TRBV28; J gene: TRBJ2-7; CDR3 protein: CASSLEGGPGYEQYF
V gene: TRBV30; J gene: TRBJ1-1; CDR3 protein: CAWSGQGNTEAFF
V gene: TRBV18; J gene: TRBJ2-3; CDR3 protein: CASSPIGLAESTDTQYF
V gene: TRBV5-5; J gene: TRBJ2-7; CDR3 protein: CASSLAVSGRQGEQYF
V gene: TRBV28; J gene: TRBJ2-3; CDR3 protein: CASRLYGTYTDTQYF
V gene: TRBV5-4; J gene: TRBJ2-3; CDR3 protein: CASSLGQGAETDTQYF
V gene: TRBV3-1/TRBV3-2; J gene: TRBJ2-7; CDR3 protein: CASSHGTSGRIDEQYF
V gene: TRBV6-6; J gene: TRBJ2-7; CDR3 protein: CASSYPASAEYEQYF
V gene: TRBV7-9; J gene: TRBJ2-5; CDR3 protein: CASSPGQGVGGQETQYF
V gene: TRBV30; J gene: TRBJ2-3; CDR3 protein: CAWSVSGDTQYF
V gene: TRBV5-5; J gene: TRBJ1-5; CDR3 protein: CASSPEGDRGQPQHF
V gene: TRBV18; J gene: TRBJ1-3; CDR3 protein: CASSPPGQGISGNTIYF
V gene: TRBV10-2; J gene: TRBJ1-4; CDR3 protein: CASSDYGQANEKLFF
V gene: TRBV5-1; J gene: TRBJ1-2; CDR3 protein: CASSFPRGDYGYTF
V gene: TRBV18; J gene: TRBJ2-1; CDR3 protein: CASSPGQGYHNEQFF
V gene: TRBV5-1; J gene: TRBJ2-5; CDR3 protein: CASSLNPGQGGAGETQYF
V gene: TRBV10-3; J gene: TRBJ2-5; CDR3 protein: CAISSTGTGVQETQYF
V gene: TRBV6-2/TRBV6-3; J gene: TRBJ2-7; CDR3 protein: CASSDYGTSGYEQYF